The next 20 T cell receptor beta chains were all read from a single sample in a study of regulatory and conventional T cells in RAG deficiency. TCRdb's table, derived via immunoSEQ multiplex PCR, lists solely in-frame clones and lacks some. The sample yields roughly 30,000 clones, 90% to 97% seen once. The sorted conventional CD4+ T cells were CD25-low and CD127-high, with genomic DNA sequenced. This same sample was also taken into another study, of regulatory T cells. Per that paper: The PCR used 52 TRBV and 13 TRBJ primers.

Sequencing was carried out using CD25- CD4+ T cells sorted from blood. These receptors all come from a human donor in good health.

The chain uses TRBV27 and TRBJ2-7; D gene uncertain. CDR3 length: 13 amino acids. V was clipped by 2 bases and J by 1 base, with 6 bases between them. Germline V gene data show CDR1 as MNHEY and CDR2 as SMNVEV (reference sequence). CDR3 nucleotide sequence: TGTGCCAGCAGTTTACATCAGTCCTACGAGCAGTACTTC. Protein product: CASSLHQSYEQYF.

The chain uses TRBV7-3 and TRBJ2-1; 7 nucleotides agree with TRBD2. The CDR3 loop spans 15 amino acids. Germline-derived CDR1 and CDR2 are SGHTA and FQGTGA. Trimming removed 2 bases from V and 8 bases from J; junction bases left unmatched: 9. The CDR3 loop is CASSLLGLGNDEQFF. Written as DNA, the CDR3 is TGTGCCAGCAGCTTATTAGGACTAGGGAATGATGAGCAGTTCTTC.

The V and J genes are TRBV9 and TRBJ2-3, with a weak D call TRBD2 (5 bases). This CDR3 region has 13 residues. Germline V gene data show CDR1 as SGDLS and CDR2 as YYNGEE. Deletions cut 4 bases from V and 1 base from J, with 7 bases between. The CDR3 region is CASSPGGTDTQYF. The CDR3 nucleotides read TGTGCCAGCAGCCCCGGGGGCACAGATACGCAGTATTTT. Full variable domain (remainder filled in from reference TRBV9 and TRBJ2-3): DSGVTQTPKHLITATGQRVTLRCSPRSGDLSVYWYQQSLDQGLQFLIQYYNGEERAKGNILERFSAQQFPDLHSELNLSSLELGDSALYFCASSPGGTDTQYFGPGTRLTVL.

The chain uses TRBV7-2 and TRBJ2-3; 8 bases fit TRBD2. With V trimmed by 2 bases and J by 2 bases, 9 bases remained unmatched. CDR1 SGHTA and CDR2 FQGNSA come from the germline V gene. The CDR3 has 17 residues. CDR3 nucleotides: TGTGCCAGCAGCTTAAGGGCGGGAGGCAGACCCACAGATACGCAGTATTTT. Amino acid sequence: CASSLRAGGRPTDTQYF.

V is TRBV7-2 and J is TRBJ2-7; D is unresolved. Trimming cost V 1 base and J 0 bases, with 10 bases left between them. The germline gives CDR1 SGHTA, CDR2 FQGNSA. This CDR3 comprises 15 residues. The CDR3 loop is CASSLVTVSSYEQYF. CDR3 DNA sequence: TGTGCCAGCAGCTTAGTCACAGTGAGCTCCTACGAGCAGTACTTC. The variable domain in full, with the rest retrieved from reference TRBV7-2 and TRBJ2-7, is GAGVSQSPSNKVTEKGKDVELRCDPISGHTALYWYRQSLGQGLEFLIYFQGNSAPDKSGLPSDRFSAERTGGSVSTLTIQRTQQEDSAVYLCASSLVTVSSYEQYFGPGTRLTVT.

Comments on this clone: Other DNA sequences in the sample encode the same CDR3. The chain links TRBV5-1 to TRBJ1-2; 9 bases are a match to TRBD1. V gave up 4 bases and J gave up 4 bases; unmatched junction bases: 5. The CDR3 runs 14 residues. Germline V gene lookup returns CDR1 SGHRS and CDR2 YFSETQ. DNA of the CDR3: TGCGCCAGCAGCCTGGGGGACAGGGCCTATGGCTACACCTTC. Its translation is CASSLGDRAYGYTF.

The chain has TRBV5-4 and TRBJ1-1; TRBD1 agrees at 7 bases. The germline CDR1 and CDR2 sequences are SGHNT and YYREEE (reference sequence). The CDR3 is 15 amino acids. V gave up 0 bases and J gave up 5 bases; unmatched junction bases: 7. The CDR3 protein is CASSLGPGGYTEAFF. The CDR3 DNA is TGTGCCAGCAGCTTGGGTCCAGGGGGTTATACTGAAGCTTTCTTT.

The chain carries TRBV25-1 and TRBJ1-2, with a weak D call TRBD1 (6 bases). Germline V gives CDR1 MGHDK, CDR2 SYGVNS. The ends were cut back, 6 bases at V and 1 base at J, with 15 bases in the middle. This CDR3 contains 15 residues. CDR3: CASRPSTGFNYGYTF. Here the CDR3 DNA reads TGTGCCAGCAGACCATCGACAGGATTTAACTATGGCTACACCTTC.

The rearrangement links TRBV19 to TRBJ1-5, with 11 bases matching TRBD1. V lost 5 bases and J lost 4; bases outside the gene matches: 1. CDR1 and CDR2 (germline): LNHDA, SQIVND (reference sequence). The CDR3 has 14 amino acids. The CDR3 region has the DNA TGTGCCAGTAGTGGGACAGGGGGGAATCAGCCCCAGCATTTT. Amino acid sequence: CASSGTGGNQPQHF.

The chain combines TRBV6-6 with TRBJ1-1; possible D gene TRBD1, 6 bases. The germline V gene encodes CDR1 MNHNY and CDR2 SVGAGI (reference sequence). V was cut by 7 bases and J by 0 bases, with 12 bases left in between. CDR3 length: 14 amino acids. This CDR3 reads CASTRTEMNTEAFF. CDR3 DNA: TGTGCCAGCACAAGGACAGAAATGAACACTGAAGCTTTCTTT.

The gene calls are TRBV11-2 and TRBJ2-1, with unresolved D. The CDR3 runs 16 residues. V lost 6 bases and J 0 bases, leaving 15 bases between the germline ends. Looked up from germline, CDR1 is SGHAT and CDR2 is FQNNGV. CDR3 DNA: TGTGCCAGCAGTGTGGTCTCCTTGAGCTCCTACAATGAGCAGTTCTTC. The encoded protein is CASSVVSLSSYNEQFF.

The chain is built from TRBV29-1 and TRBJ1-1; no reliable D call. Germline assignment: CDR1 SQVTM and CDR2 ANQGSEA. This CDR3 spans 12 amino acids. V was clipped by 6 bases and J by 1 base, with 9 bases between them. The CDR3 DNA follows: TGCAGCGTCGTCGGTAGGAACACTGAAGCTTTCTTT. Protein product: CSVVGRNTEAFF. Drawing the rest from reference TRBV29-1 and TRBJ1-1, the complete variable domain is SAVISQKPSRDICQRGTSLTIQCQVDSQVTMMFWYRQQPGQSLTLIATANQGSEATYESGFVIDKFPISRPNLTFSTLTVSNMSPEDSSIYLCSVVGRNTEAFFGQGTRLTVV.

This chain links TRBV6-5 with TRBJ2-3, with a tentative D call TRBD2 (6 bases). CDR3 length equals 15 residues. Trimming stripped 6 bases from V and 0 bases from J, with 13 bases between. Germline V CDR1 and CDR2: MNHEY, SVGAGI. The CDR3 spells CASSFGTFSTDTQYF. For the CDR3, the DNA is TGTGCCAGCAGCTTCGGGACTTTCAGCACAGATACGCAGTATTTT.

This sequence joins TRBV5-4 and TRBJ1-1, with unresolved D. This CDR3 is built from 14 residues. Germline V gene lookup returns CDR1 SGHNT and CDR2 YYREEE (reference sequence). The germline V and J ends were trimmed by 0 bases and 0 bases, with 6 bases remaining between them. In DNA form, the CDR3 reads TGTGCCAGCAGCTTGGGAGAGATGAACACTGAAGCTTTCTTT. Protein product: CASSLGEMNTEAFF.

The genes are TRBV29-1 and TRBJ2-2; D may be TRBD2 (5 bases). V was pared by 5 bases and J by 5 bases, with 12 bases between. Germline lookup yields CDR1 SQVTM and CDR2 ANQGSEA. This CDR3 region has 13 residues. The CDR3 loop is CSVWHGGTGELFF. CDR3 in DNA: TGCAGCGTTTGGCACGGAGGAACCGGGGAGCTGTTTTTT.

The chain employs TRBV7-6 and TRBJ2-7; 8 nucleotides match TRBD1. CDR1 and CDR2 from the germline V gene are SGHVS and FNYEAQ. CDR3 length: 14 amino acids. Trimming cost V 5 bases and J 2 bases; bases outside gene matches: 5. For the CDR3, the DNA is TGTGCCAGCAGCCCCGACAGGGGCGCCTACGAGCAGTACTTC. Its protein is CASSPDRGAYEQYF.

V usage is TRBV30 and J usage is TRBJ1-1, with unresolved D. Trimming left V 1 base short and J 1 base short, with 13 bases between. The CDR3 is 15 amino acids. The germline V gene has CDR1 GTSNPN and CDR2 SVGIG (reference sequence). CDR3 bases: TGTGCCTGGAGTGGACATATGGTTGGGAACACTGAAGCTTTCTTT. Encoded protein: CAWSGHMVGNTEAFF.

The V and J genes are TRBV7-2 and TRBJ1-5, with 7 bases that match TRBD1. The trim removed 1 base at V and 3 bases at J, leaving 6 bases unmatched. This CDR3 is 16 amino acids long. Germline V lookup: CDR1 SGHTA, CDR2 FQGNSA. Here the CDR3 reads CASSLEGQTLNQPQHF. CDR3 DNA sequence: TGTGCCAGCAGCTTAGAGGGACAGACTCTCAATCAGCCCCAGCATTTT.

The gene calls are TRBV6-5 and TRBJ1-1, with TRBD1 matching 9 bases. CDR3 length equals 14 residues. Trimming at V came to 6 bases and at J to 5 bases, leaving 7 bases not matched to a gene. Germline V gene data show CDR1 as MNHEY and CDR2 as SVGAGI. The CDR3 here is CASSRTTGGTEAFF. CDR3 bases: TGTGCCAGCAGCCGAACGACAGGGGGAACTGAAGCTTTCTTT.

This clone was recorded only once. V usage is TRBV7-9 and J usage is TRBJ1-2; 7 bases agree with TRBD1. V shed 5 bases and J 8 bases; nucleotides not matched to a gene: 11. This CDR3 spans 14 amino acids. The germline V gene encodes CDR1 SEHNR and CDR2 FQNEAQ (reference sequence). The CDR3 nucleotides are TGTGCCAGCAGCCACGAGGGGCAGGGACAGGGCTACACCTTC. Protein product: CASSHEGQGQGYTF. Drawing the rest from reference TRBV7-9 and TRBJ1-2, the complete variable domain is DTGVSQNPRHKITKRGQNVTFRCDPISEHNRLYWYRQTLGQGPEFLTYFQNEAQLEKSRLLSDRFSAERPKGSFSTLEIQRTEQGDSAMYLCASSHEGQGQGYTFGSGTRLTVV.